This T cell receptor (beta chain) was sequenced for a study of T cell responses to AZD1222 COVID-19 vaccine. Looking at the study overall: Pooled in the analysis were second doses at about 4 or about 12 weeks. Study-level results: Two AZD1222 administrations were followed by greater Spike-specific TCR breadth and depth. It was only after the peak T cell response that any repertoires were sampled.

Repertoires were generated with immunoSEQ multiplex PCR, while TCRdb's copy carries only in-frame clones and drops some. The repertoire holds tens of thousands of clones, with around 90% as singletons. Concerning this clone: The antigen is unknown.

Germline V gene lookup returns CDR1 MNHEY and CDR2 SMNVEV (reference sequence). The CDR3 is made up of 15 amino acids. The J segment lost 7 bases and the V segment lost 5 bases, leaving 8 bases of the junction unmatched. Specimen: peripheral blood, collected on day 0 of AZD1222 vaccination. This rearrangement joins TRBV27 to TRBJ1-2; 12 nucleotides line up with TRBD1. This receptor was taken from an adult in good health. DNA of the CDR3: TGTGCCAGCAGTCTTAGGGACAGGGGGCACGGTGGCTACACCTTC. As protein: CASSLRDRGHGGYTF.